Below, 8 T cell receptor beta chains from the same sample are listed, as sequenced in a study of T cell responses to AZD1222 COVID-19 vaccine. Only in-frame clones appear in the TCRdb table, and some are missing; sequencing was by immunoSEQ multiplex PCR. The table records 150,000 to 200,000 clones, almost 95% of them present only once. The starting material was peripheral blood, obtained on day 0 of AZD1222 vaccination. The source of these receptors is an adult in good health.

This clone was counted between two and nine times. The chain combines TRBV5-1 with TRBJ1-4; 9 nucleotides match TRBD1. CDR1 SGHRS and CDR2 YFSETQ come from the germline V gene. This CDR3 has 17 residues. The junction had 7 bases not matched to a gene; V was cut back by 2 bases and J by 2 bases. The CDR3: CASSFVYTGGTNEKLFF. DNA for the CDR3: TGCGCCAGCAGCTTTGTATATACAGGGGGCACTAATGAAAAACTGTTTTTT.

The chain joins TRBV5-1 to TRBJ2-1, with D tentatively TRBD2 (5 bases). CDR1 and CDR2 from the germline V gene are SGHRS and YFSETQ. V was trimmed by 0 bases and J by 5 bases, leaving 15 bases between them. This CDR3 is 16 amino acids long. CDR3 nucleotide sequence: TGCGCCAGCAGCTTGGCCTGGCTAGCCAAGAACAATGAGCAGTTCTTC. It is translated as CASSLAWLAKNNEQFF.

This clone was counted a single time. V is TRBV19 and J is TRBJ2-1; no reliable D call. This CDR3 region has 13 residues. Trimming cost V 3 bases and J 7 bases, with 10 bases left between them. Per germline, CDR1 LNHDA and CDR2 SQIVND (reference sequence). The CDR3 is CASSINPRNEQFF. The CDR3 DNA is TGTGCCAGTAGTATTAATCCCCGGAATGAGCAGTTCTTC. The full variable domain, with the rest looked up from reference TRBV19 and TRBJ2-1, is DGGITQSPKYLFRKEGQNVTLSCEQNLNHDAMYWYRQDPGQGLRLIYYSQIVNDFQKGDIAEGYSVSREKKESFPLTVTSAQKNPTAFYLCASSINPRNEQFFGPGTRLTVL.

The gene calls are TRBV7-9 and TRBJ2-7, with 7 nucleotides matching TRBD2. The CDR3 has 16 residues. J was trimmed by 3 bases and V by 4 bases; bases with no gene match: 12. Germline V gene data show CDR1 as SEHNR and CDR2 as FQNEAQ (reference sequence). The CDR3 protein is CASSSLGGGDFYEQYF. The DNA of the CDR3 is TGTGCCAGCAGCTCCCTAGGTGGGGGGGATTTCTACGAGCAGTACTTC.

This chain joins TRBV6-4 and TRBJ2-3; D gene ambiguous. Between the trimmed V and J ends, which lost 0 bases and 8 bases, there was a span of 9 bases. The CDR3 is 13 amino acids. Germline V gives CDR1 MRHNA, CDR2 SNTAGT. The CDR3 coding sequence is TGTGCCAGCAGTGACTCTCCGTCGAGTACGCAGTATTTT. Protein sequence: CASSDSPSSTQYF.

The chain uses TRBV6-1 and TRBJ1-2; D uncertain. Trimming shortened V by 8 bases and J by 0 bases, and 10 bases separated the two germline ends. The CDR3 extends over 13 amino acids. Germline V gene lookup returns CDR1 MNHNS and CDR2 SASEGT. Written as DNA, the CDR3 is TGTGCCAGCGAAGCCGGTCCTAACTATGGCTACACCTTC. Its protein product is CASEAGPNYGYTF.

This chain links TRBV28 with TRBJ2-1; 12 nucleotides line up with TRBD2. This CDR3 spans 16 amino acids. Germline values: CDR1 MDHEN, CDR2 SYDVKM. V trimming: 3 bases; J trimming: 10 bases; junction bases outside the gene matches: 10. The CDR3 DNA reads as TGTGCCAGCAGTTTGGGGGGTACTAGCGGGAGGAGGGAGCAGTTCTTC. This encodes CASSLGGTSGRREQFF.

This clone showed up just once. The V and J genes are TRBV12-3 or TRBV12-4 and TRBJ1-1; TRBD1 agrees at 9 bases. Trimming at V came to 6 bases and at J to 5 bases, leaving 4 bases not matched to a gene. This CDR3 contains 13 residues. The CDR3 bases are TGTGCCAGCAGAAAAGGACAGGGGACTGAAGCTTTCTTT. Translated, it gives CASRKGQGTEAFF.